This TCR beta chain stems from a study of T cells in Graves' hyperthyroidism and ophthalmopathy (dated by TCRdb to about 2019). The study in broad terms: To identify TCR V-J signatures that set the groups apart, the researchers used a discovery cohort of 100 patients, made up of about 44 with Graves' ophthalmopathy and some 58 with stable Graves' hyperthyroidism. The study also compared thyroid tissue and blood T-cell repertoires from about six Graves' hyperthyroidism patients. Following sampling, methimazole starting at 30 mg daily was given to hyperthyroidism patients, and high-dose intravenous methylprednisolone was given to ophthalmopathy patients. Prospective prediction of ophthalmopathy was tested in an independent validation cohort of fewer than 20 hyperthyroidism patients and roughly 16 patients who later progressed to ophthalmopathy. According to the paper, TCR Vbeta CDR3 sequencing was carried out on 135 peripheral blood samples, which came from 40 to 45 ophthalmopathy, approximately 72 hyperthyroidism and approximately 17 progressor patients. The approximately 90 discovery patients were randomly split 7:3 into training and test sets. General findings and caveats noted by the study authors: Ophthalmopathy was separated from stable hyperthyroidism by a 13 V-J signature model, with roughly 88% sensitivity and about 81% specificity obtained in cross-validation and 80%/75% obtained in testing. Blood samples also contained most of the expanded thyroid clonotypes (frequency above 0.001), which suggests that blood repertoires may reflect thyroid immune responses. In validation, the model predicted progression to ophthalmopathy with over 60% sensitivity and roughly 75% specificity, a median of 6.5 months before onset. No statistical method was used to fix the sample size in advance, and group allocation was not hidden from the investigators.

The junction carries 9 bases between V and J, which are trimmed by 4 bases and 3 bases respectively. From the germline V gene, CDR1 is MNHNS and CDR2 is SASEGT. The CDR3 goes from the cysteine to the phenylalanine over 14 residues. Solely the CDR3 DNA is kept, with 42 bases framed from the first base. The TCR beta CDR3 regions were amplified from the RNA transcripts. The first round of RT-PCR for the TCR CDR3 was performed with the HTBI primer set and the Qiagen OneStep RT-PCR kit. A second multiplex PCR round built the libraries, followed by size selection and purification. Libraries were sequenced paired-end with 100 bp reads on an Illumina HiSeq2000. The paper's data handling went like this. SOAPnuke was used to process the raw data, with reads discarded if the reads contained adapters or uncalled bases, had a mean Phred below 15, or lacked an exact constant-primer or identifier match. High-quality paired reads were merged using COPE v1.2.5, and each unique nucleotide sequence was defined as a clonotype. Clonotypes were aligned to IMGT TRBV, TRBD and TRBJ reference segments using MiTCR v1.1. The analysis was restricted to V-J combinations with a frequency above 0.0001, which together covered approximately 99% of the repertoires. A TCS score was defined as the ratio between F50 (clonal expansion) and ExV (chaos), using BLOSUM62-based TCRdist between CDR3 peptides within each V-J. Welch's t-statistics and random forest reduced fewer than 600 V-J features to 13, which were used in a naive Bayes classifier (R e1071). The Morisita-Horn index was used to measure how similar the thyroid and blood repertoires were. TCRdb itself trimmed the public reads at Q25 with fastp, ran MiXCR and retained productive beta chains. Under each unique CDR3 protein, matching rows form one entry showing the most common genes and DNA. For this entry, the V and J calls and clone size follow TCRdb and not the study's own pipeline. The sample table records 550,000 to 600,000 distinct CDR3 sequences; around 46% of these occur just once. The top ten clones comprise under 20% of the sample.

The study excluded patients with uncontrolled infections, other autoimmune diseases, pregnancy or lactation. Diagnoses were based on clinical symptoms, serum thyroxine and TRAb, thyroid ultrasound and orbital computed tomography. Total RNA was extracted using Trizol reagent, and RNA quality was assessed on an Agilent 2100 Bioanalyzer. Worth noting for this clonotype: The antigen it binds to is not known. No per-base quality is available; no much larger clone lies one base away.

Recombination joined TRBV6-1 with TRBJ2-2; the D gene is perhaps TRBD1, on 5 matching bases. The source material was peripheral blood or thyroid tissue (not recorded which). The sequence was obtained from an adult woman with Graves' disease, either hyperthyroidism or ophthalmopathy (not recorded which). CDR3 loop: CASSVDRYTGELFF. The nucleotide sequence is TGTGCCAGCAGTGTAGACAGATACACCGGGGAGCTGTTTTTT.